These 25 T cell receptor beta chains came from one sample sequenced in a study of cytomegalovirus exposure and HLA in healthy donors. This PCR relied on a set of 60 Vbeta primers and 13 Jbeta primers. Sequenced by immunoSEQ multiplex PCR; TCRdb stores in-frame clones only, minus some. This sample has under 200,000 clones; 68% occur once, and the top ten carry over 1.2%. Sequenced: PBMCs. The receptors here all came from a man over 45 in good health and CMV-seronegative.

The J gene is TRBJ2-7, the V gene TRBV5-1; 8 bases match TRBD1. Per the germline V gene, CDR1 is SGHRS and CDR2 is YFSETQ. This CDR3 is built from 14 residues. V lost 7 bases and J lost 6; bases outside the gene matches: 12. CDR3 bases: TGCGCCAGCTTTCTTGGACAGGGTTCCCCCGAGCAGTACTTC. Its translation: CASFLGQGSPEQYF.

The chain employs TRBV6-6 and TRBJ2-5; tentatively, D is TRBD1 (5 bases). The germline V gene has CDR1 MNHNY and CDR2 SVGAGI (reference sequence). Trimming left V 8 bases short and J 2 bases short, with 18 bases between. The CDR3 has 15 amino acids. The CDR3 coding sequence is TGTGCCAGCGGCGGTAGTGGGGCATCTCAAGAGACCCAGTACTTC. Its protein product is CASGGSGASQETQYF.

This chain links TRBV28 with TRBJ2-7; TRBD1 agrees at 8 bases. The V gene's germline CDR1 is MDHEN and CDR2 SYDVKM. After removal of 5 bases from V and 0 bases from J, the junction contained 3 bases not matched to a gene. CDR3 length: 14 amino acids. The chain's CDR3 is CASSPGQASYEQYF. The CDR3 coding sequence is TGTGCCAGCAGTCCGGGACAGGCCTCCTACGAGCAGTACTTC.

The sample holds a few counts of this clone. The V call is TRBV9, the J call TRBJ1-1, with 9 positions matching TRBD1. Germline V lookup: CDR1 SGDLS, CDR2 YYNGEE. The CDR3 is made up of 15 amino acids. J gave up 6 bases and V 2 bases, and 8 bases lay outside the gene matches. CDR3 amino acids: CASSVTGQGPAEAFF. DNA of the CDR3: TGTGCCAGCAGCGTCACGGGACAGGGCCCAGCTGAAGCTTTCTTT. Looking up the rest from reference TRBV9 and TRBJ1-1 gives the full variable domain: DSGVTQTPKHLITATGQRVTLRCSPRSGDLSVYWYQQSLDQGLQFLIQYYNGEERAKGNILERFSAQQFPDLHSELNLSSLELGDSALYFCASSVTGQGPAEAFFGQGTRLTVV.

The V gene is TRBV29-1, the J gene TRBJ1-2; D gene ambiguous. Trimming shortened V by 3 bases and J by 5 bases, and 10 bases separated the two germline ends. Germline CDR1 and CDR2: SQVTM and ANQGSEA. The CDR3 loop spans 12 amino acids. CDR3 loop: CSVEGTVYGYTF. For the CDR3, the DNA is TGCAGCGTTGAGGGCACGGTTTATGGCTACACCTTC.

The V and J genes are TRBV25-1 and TRBJ1-3; D gene unclear. Trimming stripped 0 bases from V and 0 bases from J, with 15 bases between. Germline V gene lookup returns CDR1 MGHDK and CDR2 SYGVNS. The CDR3 is made up of 18 amino acids. This chain's CDR3 is CASSEYFSSGVSGNTIYF. The CDR3 DNA reads as TGTGCCAGCAGTGAATATTTTTCGTCGGGTGTCTCTGGAAACACCATATATTTT. The entire variable domain, with the rest obtained from reference TRBV25-1 and TRBJ1-3, is as follows: EADIYQTPRYLVIGTGKKITLECSQTMGHDKMYWYQQDPGMELHLIHYSYGVNSTEKGDLSSESTVSRIRTEHFPLTLESARPSHTSQYLCASSEYFSSGVSGNTIYFGEGSWLTVV.

This chain connects TRBV9 to TRBJ1-4, with 7 bases lining up with TRBD1. CDR1 and CDR2 (germline): SGDLS, YYNGEE. The trim removed 0 bases at V and 4 bases at J, leaving 3 bases unmatched. The CDR3 consists of 15 residues. The DNA for the CDR3 is TGTGCCAGCAGCGTAGGGACAGGACTTAATGAAAAACTGTTTTTT. It encodes CASSVGTGLNEKLFF.

The CDR3 DNA follows: TGTGCCACCGTAGCTAGCGGGGGCTACAATGAGCAGTTCTTC. Translated, it gives CATVASGGYNEQFF. The chain has TRBV5-4 and TRBJ2-1; 10 nucleotides match TRBD2. The V gene's germline CDR1 is SGHNT and CDR2 YYREEE (reference sequence). V was pared by 9 bases and J by 3 bases, with 6 bases of the junction left unmatched. The CDR3 consists of 14 residues.

The rearrangement joins TRBV19 to TRBJ2-7, with D maybe TRBD1 (5 bases). The CDR3 is made up of 14 amino acids. Trimming stripped 2 bases from V and 5 bases from J, with 13 bases between. The germline gives CDR1 LNHDA, CDR2 SQIVND (reference sequence). CDR3: CASSIRGTVDEQYF. CDR3 sequence (DNA): TGTGCCAGTAGTATAAGGGGAACTGTCGACGAGCAGTACTTC.

Only a few counts were recorded for this clone. The chain is built from TRBV25-1 and TRBJ1-1; D not certain. V was shortened by 5 bases and J by 2 bases, with 3 bases between the two germline ends. Germline-derived CDR1 and CDR2 are MGHDK and SYGVNS. This CDR3 has 11 amino acids. The CDR3 here is CASSHNTEAFF. CDR3 coding DNA: TGTGCCAGCAGTCATAACACTGAAGCTTTCTTT.

The chain uses TRBV5-1 and TRBJ2-7; 7 nucleotides align to TRBD2. Germline V gives CDR1 SGHRS, CDR2 YFSETQ. The CDR3 has 14 residues. Trimming at V came to 4 bases and at J to 6 bases, leaving 10 bases not matched to a gene. CDR3 residues: CASSRGDFYSEQYF. CDR3 nucleotides: TGCGCCAGCAGCCGGGGGGACTTTTATTCCGAGCAGTACTTC.

Comments on this clone: A read error may account for a junction end that differs from germline. The rearrangement uses TRBV7-2 and TRBJ2-3; 11 bases line up with TRBD2. This CDR3 contains 15 residues. Germline V gene sequence: CDR1 SGHTA, CDR2 FQGNSA. CDR3 in amino acids: CASSIAGGPTDTQYF. The CDR3 bases are TGTGCCAGCAGCATAGCGGGGGGGCCCACAGATACGCAGTATTTT.

The chain joins TRBV4-1 to TRBJ1-5; a possible D gene is TRBD1 (5 bases). The V end lost 2 bases, the J end lost 0 bases, and 11 bases lay between the germline ends. The germline V gene encodes CDR1 MGHRA and CDR2 YSYEKL. The CDR3 consists of 16 residues. For the CDR3, the DNA is TGCGCCAGCAGCCAACAACAGGTCCTTAGCAATCAGCCCCAGCATTTT. Residues: CASSQQQVLSNQPQHF.

With regard to this clone: Additional DNA sequences in this sample encode the identical CDR3. The chain recombines TRBV6-5 with TRBJ2-7; 8 bases line up with TRBD1. The CDR3 is 14 residues long. J gave up 4 bases and V 5 bases, and 7 bases lay outside the gene matches. The V gene's germline CDR1 is MNHEY and CDR2 SVGAGI. The CDR3 reads CASSGQGAVYEQYF. The CDR3 nucleotides read TGTGCCAGCAGTGGACAGGGAGCGGTTTACGAGCAGTACTTC.

The CDR3 reads CASSPLAGGPTDTQYF. The CDR3 DNA reads as TGTGCCAGCAGCCCCCTGGCTGGAGGCCCCACAGATACGCAGTATTTT. This chain uses TRBV5-5 with TRBJ2-3; D is possibly TRBD2 (5 bases). CDR3 length: 16 residues. The germline gives CDR1 SGHKS, CDR2 YYEKEE (reference sequence). The ends were cut back, 4 bases at V and 2 bases at J, with 17 bases in the middle.

V gene TRBV10-3 combines with J gene TRBJ2-7; 7 nucleotides match TRBD1. V lost 4 bases and J lost 4; bases outside the gene matches: 1. Germline lookup yields CDR1 ENHRY and CDR2 SYGVKD. This CDR3 is 12 amino acids long. The chain's CDR3 is CAISGTGYEQYF. The CDR3 bases are TGTGCCATCAGTGGGACAGGTTACGAGCAGTACTTC.

The J gene is TRBJ1-1, the V gene TRBV5-1; D unclear. There are 13 residues in the CDR3. Germline CDR1 reads SGHRS; CDR2 reads YFSETQ. V lost 4 bases to trimming and J lost 6 bases, with 13 bases between them. CDR3 sequence (DNA): TGCGCCAGCAGCCCATCCGGGGTGGCTGAAGCTTTCTTT. Translation: CASSPSGVAEAFF.

The chain has TRBV5-1 and TRBJ2-3; 12 nucleotides match TRBD2. The CDR3 covers 16 residues. Germline V gene sequence: CDR1 SGHRS, CDR2 YFSETQ. The V and J ends lost 0 bases and 5 bases, in that order; junction bases with no gene match: 4. CDR3 in amino acids: CASSLDGLAGRDTQYF. CDR3 sequence (DNA): TGCGCCAGCAGCTTGGACGGACTAGCGGGAAGAGATACGCAGTATTTT.

Only one count was recorded for this clone. The chain uses TRBV18 and TRBJ2-7; TRBD1 matches at 8 bases. Germline V gene sequence: CDR1 KGHSH, CDR2 LQKENI. CDR3 length equals 16 residues. V dropped 3 bases and J dropped 7; count of bases not matched to a gene: 14. The CDR3 nucleotides read TGTGCCAGCTCACCCGTGGACAGGGCGGATGGAGGGGAGCAGTACTTC. It yields the protein CASSPVDRADGGEQYF.

The rearrangement joins TRBV28 to TRBJ2-5; 7 bases agree with TRBD1. Germline assignment: CDR1 MDHEN and CDR2 SYDVKM. With V trimmed by 6 bases and J by 11 bases, 9 bases remained unmatched. The CDR3 extends over 12 amino acids. The CDR3 reads CASSPTQGRQYF. As DNA, the CDR3 is TGTGCCAGCAGCCCGACACAGGGGCGGCAGTACTTC.

V is TRBV5-4 and J is TRBJ1-1; no clear D. V was trimmed by 4 bases and J by 1 base, leaving 11 bases between them. The CDR3 is 14 residues long. The germline CDR1 and CDR2 sequences are SGHNT and YYREEE (reference sequence). The CDR3 here is CASSGPGSNTEAFF. In DNA, the CDR3 is TGTGCCAGCAGCGGCCCAGGTTCGAACACTGAAGCTTTCTTT. The full variable domain, rest sourced from reference TRBV5-4 and TRBJ1-1, is ETGVTQSPTHLIKTRGQQVTLRCSSQSGHNTVSWYQQALGQGPQFIFQYYREEENGRGNFPPRFSGLQFPNYSSELNVNALELDDSALYLCASSGPGSNTEAFFGQGTRLTVV.

This clone turned up a few times. This chain connects TRBV15 to TRBJ1-5, with D possibly matching TRBD1 (6 bases). The germline V and J ends were trimmed by 2 bases and 7 bases, with 9 bases remaining between them. The CDR3 contains 13 residues. Germline CDR1 and CDR2: LNHNV and YYDKDF (reference sequence). The CDR3 reads CATSRRGNQPQHF. DNA for the CDR3: TGTGCCACCAGCAGAAGGGGGAACCAGCCCCAGCATTTT.

This rearrangement joins TRBV4-1 to TRBJ1-1, with D maybe TRBD1 (5 bases). Germline values: CDR1 MGHRA, CDR2 YSYEKL. V gave up 0 bases and J gave up 2 bases, with 19 bases separating them. The CDR3 runs to 18 residues. The CDR3 loop reads CASSQERISNRLNTEAFF. For the CDR3, the DNA is TGCGCCAGCAGCCAAGAAAGGATTTCTAACAGGCTCAACACTGAAGCTTTCTTT.

The chain uses TRBV6-5 and TRBJ2-7; a possible D gene is TRBD2 (7 bases). The CDR3 contains 14 residues. Germline V CDR1 and CDR2: MNHEY, SVGAGI. The V end lost 8 bases, the J end lost 3 bases, and 17 bases lay between the germline ends. The CDR3 is CASGEGGAVYEQYF. CDR3 DNA: TGTGCCAGCGGAGAGGGGGGGGCGGTCTACGAGCAGTACTTC.

J is TRBJ2-2 and V is TRBV11-2; D is undetermined. The V end lost 1 base, the J end lost 4 bases, and 10 bases lay between the germline ends. Per the germline V gene, CDR1 is SGHAT and CDR2 is FQNNGV. This CDR3 is built from 15 residues. As DNA, the CDR3 is TGTGCCAGCAGCTTAGTGGTCCTAGTCACCGGGGAGCTGTTTTTT. Translating gives CASSLVVLVTGELFF.